These T cell receptor beta chains were read from a single sample in a study of CD8 T cells in Susac syndrome. TCRdb called the immunoSEQ multiplex PCR reads again in MiXCR, with one record for every CDR3 protein. The profile shows tens of thousands of distinct CDR3 sequences, approximately 95% of them singletons. Sequencing input: CD8+ T cells from PBMCs. The source is a human donor with Susac syndrome. Both conserved end residues are part of each CDR3. A D gene is named only where the DNA matches it firmly. Part of the rows lack a size; the others show once, few, many or a class for expanded clones.

j_call d_call v_call clone_size cdr3_nt cdr3_aa
TRBJ1-1 TRBD1 TRBV4-1 - TGCGCCAGCAGCCAAACGGGACAGTCGACCACTGAAGCTTTCTTT CASSQTGQSTTEAFF
TRBJ1-1 - TRBV29-1 - TGCAGCGTTGAAGGAGGCCACTTGGACACTGAAGCTTTCTTT CSVEGGHLDTEAFF
TRBJ2-1 TRBD2 TRBV30 - TGTGCCTGGAGTGGAGGAGCGGGAGGGGATGAGCAGTTCTTC CAWSGGAGGDEQFF
TRBJ2-7 TRBD1 TRBV20-1 - TGCAGTGCGGATACCGGGACAGGGGTTGCCGAGCAGTACTTC CSADTGTGVAEQYF
TRBJ2-7 - TRBV21-1 - TGTGCCAGCAGCCCCACGGGGCAGACAGGGATTATGTACGAGCAGTACTTC CASSPTGQTGIMYEQYF
TRBJ1-1 - TRBV29-1 - TGCAGCCCTGGGGGGGGCACTGAAGCTTTCTTT CSPGGGTEAFF
TRBJ1-4 - TRBV7-9 - TGTGCCAGCAGCTTTGTTCTCGGGGAAAAACTGTTTTTT CASSFVLGEKLFF
TRBJ2-7 - TRBV20-1 - TGCAGTGCTAGAGATTGGGTCGGGCAGGCCTACGAGCAGTACTTC CSARDWVGQAYEQYF
TRBJ2-2 TRBD1 TRBV30 - TGTGCCTGGAGTCTGACAGGGGGCGGATTCACCGGGGAGCTGTTTTTT CAWSLTGGGFTGELFF
TRBJ2-5 - TRBV30 - TGTGCCTGGAATTGGGGGGTGGAAGAGACCCAGTACTTC CAWNWGVEETQYF
TRBJ2-3 - TRBV12-3/TRBV12-4 - TGTGCCAGCAGTTTTTCTCAGCCCACAGATACGCAGTATTTT CASSFSQPTDTQYF
TRBJ2-1 - TRBV29-1 - TGCAGCGTTCTCTCCGGGGGTACTAGCAGGGATGAGCAGTTCTTC CSVLSGGTSRDEQFF
TRBJ2-7 - TRBV20-1 - TGCAGTGCTAGACACAGGTACTCCTACGAGCAGTACTTC CSARHRYSYEQYF
TRBJ2-7 - TRBV20-1 - TGCAGTGCCCTCCCGGGACTGAACTACGAGCAGTACTTC CSALPGLNYEQYF
TRBJ1-5 - TRBV6-1 - TGTGCCAGCAGAAAGCTGGGAGTTAGCAATCAGCCCCAGCATTTT CASRKLGVSNQPQHF
TRBJ2-2 - TRBV30 - TGTGCCTGGAGTTCGACCGGGGAGCTGTTTTTT CAWSSTGELFF
TRBJ2-7 TRBD2 TRBV19 - TGTGCCAGTAGTATGGGACTAGCGGTGAACTACGAGCAGTACTTC CASSMGLAVNYEQYF
TRBJ2-6 - TRBV29-1 - TGCAGCGTTGGTCAGGGAACTGGGGCCAACGTCCTGACTTTC CSVGQGTGANVLTF
TRBJ1-3 - TRBV12-3/TRBV12-4 once TGTGCCAGCACCGTAGCTAGGGTGTCCCTCTCTGGAAACACCATATATTTT CASTVARVSLSGNTIYF
TRBJ2-5 - TRBV6-1 - TGTGCCAGCACCCAGACGGTTAGTGGGGTCCAAGAGACCCAGTACTTC CASTQTVSGVQETQYF
TRBJ2-1 - TRBV12-3/TRBV12-4 - TGTGCCAGCACCCTAGGGGAACAGGAGTATGAGCAGTTCTTC CASTLGEQEYEQFF
TRBJ1-1 - TRBV12-3/TRBV12-4 - TGTGCCAGCAGCCCTCTTGGGAAACGCACTGAAGCTTTCTTT CASSPLGKRTEAFF
TRBJ2-7 - TRBV6-5 - TGTGCCTTCCGCTGGGGCAACGAGCAGTACTTC CAFRWGNEQYF
TRBJ2-2 - TRBV5-6 - TGTGCCAGCAGTTTCCAGGGAACCGGGGAGCTGTTTTTT CASSFQGTGELFF
TRBJ2-7 - TRBV24-1 - TGTGCCACCGTCAAGGACAACTACGAGCAGTACTTC CATVKDNYEQYF
TRBJ2-3 - TRBV4-1 - TGCGCCAGCAGCCACGTAGAGGGTAGCACAGATACGCAGTATTTT CASSHVEGSTDTQYF
TRBJ1-5 TRBD1 TRBV7-8 - TGTGCCAGCAGTTCACAGGGGGGATTAGCCAATCAGCCCCAGCATTTT CASSSQGGLANQPQHF
TRBJ2-7 - TRBV7-7 - TGTGCTAGCAGCCCGTTGTCTAACACCTACGAGCAGTACTTC CASSPLSNTYEQYF
TRBJ2-2 - TRBV30 - TGTGCCTGGACCGGAGGGACCGGGGAGCTGTTTTTT CAWTGGTGELFF
TRBJ2-2 - TRBV27 - TGTGCCAGCAGACAGCTTGGCAGGGAGCTGTTTTTT CASRQLGRELFF
TRBJ2-1 TRBD2 TRBV2 - TGTGCCAGCAGCGCCGGGACTAGCGGGAGCAATGAGCAGTTCTTC CASSAGTSGSNEQFF
TRBJ1-2 - TRBV14 - TGTGCCAGCAGCCAAGATAGAGCAGGGAACTATGGCTACACCTTC CASSQDRAGNYGYTF
TRBJ2-5 - TRBV21-1 few TGTGCCAGCAGCAACCAAGAGACCCAGTACTTC CASSNQETQYF
TRBJ2-3 TRBD2 TRBV5-1 - TGCGCCAGCAGCCCCGAGGAACCAGCGGGGATCACAGATACGCAGTATTTT CASSPEEPAGITDTQYF
TRBJ2-7 TRBD2 TRBV7-9 - TGTGCCAGCAGCGGGGGGGGACTAGCGGGAATCCCCTCCTACGAGCAGTACTTC CASSGGGLAGIPSYEQYF
TRBJ2-1 - TRBV30 - TGTGCCTGGAAGAATAGCGGCGCCTACAATGAGCAGTTCTTC CAWKNSGAYNEQFF
TRBJ2-5 - TRBV7-2 - TGTGCCAGCAGTCAGGGGTGGGAGACCCAGTACTTC CASSQGWETQYF
TRBJ2-1 - TRBV14 - TGTGCCAGCAGCCATTGGGAGGGACAGGCGGGTGAGCAGTTCTTC CASSHWEGQAGEQFF
TRBJ1-5 - TRBV19 - TGTGCCAGTGGAGCTCAGCCCCAGCATTTT CASGAQPQHF
TRBJ2-1 - TRBV5-4 - TGTGCCAGCAGCTTGAGGATTAGCCCCCTGGGGAATGAGCAGTTCTTC CASSLRISPLGNEQFF
TRBJ1-4 TRBD1 TRBV9 - TGTGCCAGCAGCCCCCGTGCAGGGGGATATGAAAAACTGTTTTTT CASSPRAGGYEKLFF
TRBJ1-2 TRBD1 TRBV5-4 - TGTGCCAGCAGGGATGGGACAGGCCAACCTCCCTATGGCTACACCTTC CASRDGTGQPPYGYTF
TRBJ2-1 TRBD2 TRBV29-1 - TGCAGCGTTGAAACACTAGCGGGAACCTACAATGAGCAGTTCTTC CSVETLAGTYNEQFF
TRBJ2-3 TRBD2 TRBV27 - TGTGCCAGCAGTAGCAGCGGGAGTCCAACAGATACGCAGTATTTT CASSSSGSPTDTQYF
TRBJ2-1 - TRBV29-1 - TGCAGCGTTGAGGTTGGGGGGGGGACATACAATGAGCAGTTCTTC CSVEVGGGTYNEQFF
TRBJ2-7 - TRBV15 - TGTGCCACCAGCAGAGAGGAGGGCTCAACCTACGAGCAGTACTTC CATSREEGSTYEQYF
TRBJ2-4 - TRBV7-9 - TGTGCCAGCAGCTCCACAATCCACCATGACCCAAACATTCAGTACTTC CASSSTIHHDPNIQYF
TRBJ2-7 - TRBV7-7 - TGTGCTAGCAGCTTGGGGCCAAACTACGAGCAGTACTTC CASSLGPNYEQYF